This T cell receptor (beta chain) comes out of a study of blood T cell repertoires in COVID-19. The data were produced by immunoSEQ multiplex PCR, yet TCRdb's version contains in-frame clones alone and is incomplete. There are 150,000 to 200,000 clones in the sample; about nine tenths occur only once, and 20% lies in the top ten. V lost 6 bases, J lost 10 bases, and 22 bases lay in between. From germline, CDR1 is MNHEY and CDR2 SVGAGI. The CDR3 has 15 residues. This clone has only one observation. The clonotype originates from a man between 65 and 85 years old with active or convalescent COVID-19. Sequencing input: peripheral blood. This sequence joins TRBV6-5 and TRBJ2-1; the D gene is possibly TRBD2 (6 bases). The DNA of the CDR3 is TGTGCCAGCAGCTTCCGGAGGGAGAGTCTGCGGGAGCAGTTCTTC. Protein product: CASSFRRESLREQFF.